Below are 8 T cell receptor beta chains sequenced from a single sample in a study of cytomegalovirus exposure and HLA in healthy donors. With 60 Vbeta and 13 Jbeta primers, the PCR was carried out. The assay was immunoSEQ multiplex PCR, and TCRdb's table has in-frame clones only and misses some. The sample consists of 150,000 to 200,000 clones, over 75% of them appearing once. The sequenced sample was PBMCs. The receptor source for this set is a man aged 18 to 30 in good health and CMV-seropositive.

The chain employs TRBV19 and TRBJ2-3, with 8 bases matching TRBD2. The J segment lost 2 bases and the V segment lost 3 bases, leaving 1 base of the junction unmatched. The length of the CDR3 is 14 residues. The germline gives CDR1 LNHDA, CDR2 SQIVND (reference sequence). CDR3 nucleotides: TGTGCCAGTAGTATGCGGGGGGCCACAGATACGCAGTATTTT. Translated: CASSMRGATDTQYF. Full variable domain (rest looked up from reference TRBV19 and TRBJ2-3): DGGITQSPKYLFRKEGQNVTLSCEQNLNHDAMYWYRQDPGQGLRLIYYSQIVNDFQKGDIAEGYSVSREKKESFPLTVTSAQKNPTAFYLCASSMRGATDTQYFGPGTRLTVL.

This clone appeared a few times. The chain recombines TRBV4-1 with TRBJ1-3; TRBD1 is a possible D gene (5 bases). Trimming took off 1 base at V and 4 bases at J, with 11 bases between the two ends. The CDR3 loop spans 15 amino acids. Per germline, CDR1 MGHRA and CDR2 YSYEKL. CDR3 in DNA: TGCGCCAGCAGCCAAGCAGGGTTGGGAGGAAACACCATATATTTT. This sequence encodes CASSQAGLGGNTIYF.

The chain combines TRBV5-4 with TRBJ2-6; TRBD1 aligns across 9 bases. Germline V gene lookup returns CDR1 SGHNT and CDR2 YYREEE (reference sequence). V shed 4 bases and J 2 bases; nucleotides not matched to a gene: 4. CDR3 length: 16 amino acids. Written as DNA, the CDR3 is TGTGCCAGCAGCATCGACAGGGGGACTGGGGCCAACGTCCTGACTTTC. Protein product: CASSIDRGTGANVLTF.

There are a few counts of this clone. This sequence joins TRBV5-6 and TRBJ2-7; no clear D gene. Trimming left V 0 bases short and J 6 bases short, with 7 bases between. Germline CDR1 reads SGHDT; CDR2 reads YYEEEE. The CDR3 is 12 residues long. CDR3 bases: TGTGCCAGCAGCTTGGGGCTAGGCGAGCAGTACTTC. As protein: CASSLGLGEQYF. Filled out from reference TRBV5-6 and TRBJ2-7, the complete variable domain reads DAGVTQSPTHLIKTRGQQVTLRCSPKSGHDTVSWYQQALGQGPQFIFQYYEEEERQRGNFPDRFSGHQFPNYSSELNVNALLLGDSALYLCASSLGLGEQYFGPGTRLTVT.

The J gene is TRBJ1-2, the V gene TRBV6-4, with 8 bases fitting TRBD1. This CDR3 region has 15 residues. J lost 5 bases, V lost 0 bases, and 5 bases had no gene match. CDR1 is MRHNA, CDR2 SNTAGT, per germline. As DNA, the CDR3 is TGTGCCAGCAGTGACTCGACGCAGGGGGCATATGGCTACACCTTC. Residues: CASSDSTQGAYGYTF.

V usage is TRBV5-1 and J usage is TRBJ1-2; the match to TRBD1 covers 7 bases. Germline CDR1 reads SGHRS; CDR2 reads YFSETQ. The CDR3 contains 13 residues. V was pared by 4 bases and J by 2 bases, with 2 bases of the junction left unmatched. Here the CDR3 reads CASSPGQNYGYTF. CDR3 DNA sequence: TGCGCCAGCAGCCCGGGACAGAACTATGGCTACACCTTC.

The gene calls are TRBV6-1 and TRBJ1-4, with TRBD1 matching over 9 bases. The J segment lost 6 bases and the V segment lost 9 bases, leaving 8 bases of the junction unmatched. The CDR3 has 14 residues. Germline assignment: CDR1 MNHNS and CDR2 SASEGT. CDR3 amino acids: CASDTGGEDEKLFF. As DNA, the CDR3 is TGTGCCAGTGATACAGGGGGCGAAGATGAAAAACTGTTTTTT.

V is TRBV6-1 and J is TRBJ1-2, with unresolved D. Germline CDR1 and CDR2: MNHNS and SASEGT. Between the trimmed V and J ends, which lost 2 bases and 10 bases, there was a span of 14 bases. CDR3 length equals 13 residues. This CDR3 reads CASSEQEGTDYTF. CDR3 bases: TGTGCCAGCAGTGAACAGGAGGGAACCGACTACACCTTC.